These T cell receptor beta chains were read from a single sample in a study of OX40 agonist ivuxolimab in advanced cancers. Assay used: immunoSEQ multiplex PCR; TCRdb lists only in-frame clones, some missing. The sample lists about 49,000 clones, around 94% occurring once. The specimen was CD4+ or CD8+ T cells sorted from blood, collected in a trial of the OX40 agonist ivuxolimab. These receptors were obtained from an adult with an advanced solid tumor such as melanoma, head and neck, liver or kidney cancer. The CDR3 runs from the conserved cysteine through the conserved F or W. The order of the fields is V gene, CDR3 protein.

>TRBV27
CASRPGRISNQPQHF
>TRBV11-1
CASSLGRNQPQHF
>TRBV14
CASSQEWSGTNYGYTF
>TRBV19
CASSGLAGGMIGELFF
>TRBV27
CASSPPGSGNTIYF
>TRBV19
CATTAFATNEKLFF
>TRBV4-2
CASSQAGQGNYGYTF
>TRBV13
CASSLFSGTSGESSYNEQFF
>TRBV27
CASSLWGTSPTNTGELFF
>TRBV7-3
CASSLSAGAYEQYF
>TRBV7-9
CAGEDSGRALDEQFF
>TRBV6-5
CASSYEGSGANVLTF
>TRBV7-7
CATDERDRYNEQFF
>TRBV6-6
CASSSIEAQYF
>TRBV25-1
CASSAGLAFEQFF
>TRBV28
CASGPPYEQYF
>TRBV10-3
CAISETWASGTYEQYF
>TRBV7-2
CASSFGLVAYNEQFF
>TRBV5-5
CASSLGTGTPVEYF
>TRBV9
CASSVVADREQFF
>TRBV5-5
CASSLSEGPEQYF
>TRBV5-1
CASSLTDNEQFF
>TRBV25-1
CASLGGRAKKYEQYF
>TRBV11-3
CASSEGGTYGYTF
>TRBV7-2
CASSLPGGVSYGYTF
>TRBV27
CASSLQQGRGQPQHF
>TRBV30
CAYRRSSYNSPLHF
>TRBV7-9
CASSKTRAAGLETQYF
>TRBV13
CASSPHGREGKNIQYF
>TRBV4-3
CASSQAPGVYDEQYF
>TRBV4-1
CASSQGGLALNNEQFF
>TRBV2
CASSSGYEAFF